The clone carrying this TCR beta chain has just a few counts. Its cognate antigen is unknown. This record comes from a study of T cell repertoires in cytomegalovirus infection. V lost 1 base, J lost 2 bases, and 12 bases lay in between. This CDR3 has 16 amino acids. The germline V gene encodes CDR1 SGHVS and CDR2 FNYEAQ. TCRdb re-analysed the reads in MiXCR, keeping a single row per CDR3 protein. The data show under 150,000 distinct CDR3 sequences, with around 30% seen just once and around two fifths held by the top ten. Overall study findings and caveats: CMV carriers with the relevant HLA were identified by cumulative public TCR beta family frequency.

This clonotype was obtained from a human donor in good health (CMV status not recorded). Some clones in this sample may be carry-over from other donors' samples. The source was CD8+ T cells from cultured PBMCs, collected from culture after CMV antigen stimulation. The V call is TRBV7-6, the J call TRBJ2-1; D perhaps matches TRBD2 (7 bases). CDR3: CASSLVGGATYNEQFF. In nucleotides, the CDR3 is TGTGCCAGCAGCTTAGTGGGGGGGGCTACCTACAATGAGCAGTTCTTC.